This entry describes one T cell receptor beta chain. The read ends 3 residues shy of where the CDR3 ends; the end is completed using the germline J gene. This entry comes from a study of Tregs in tolerant kidney transplant recipients. TCRdb keeps only in-frame clones here, not all; method: immunoSEQ multiplex PCR. The sample yields over 25,000 clones, of which the top ten take up roughly 7.5%. V gave up 2 bases and J gave up 4 bases, with 6 bases separating them. This CDR3 has 13 amino acids. The V gene's germline CDR1 is SGHRS and CDR2 YFSETQ. This chain joins TRBV5-1 and TRBJ2-2; tentative D call: TRBD1 (5 bases). The TCR comes from a human donor who received a combined kidney and bone marrow transplant. The sample in question was CD8+ T cells from blood, obtained before the transplant. The CDR3 loop reads CASSLTGTGELFF. CDR3 bases read: TGCGCCAGCAGCTTAACAGGCACCGGGGAG.